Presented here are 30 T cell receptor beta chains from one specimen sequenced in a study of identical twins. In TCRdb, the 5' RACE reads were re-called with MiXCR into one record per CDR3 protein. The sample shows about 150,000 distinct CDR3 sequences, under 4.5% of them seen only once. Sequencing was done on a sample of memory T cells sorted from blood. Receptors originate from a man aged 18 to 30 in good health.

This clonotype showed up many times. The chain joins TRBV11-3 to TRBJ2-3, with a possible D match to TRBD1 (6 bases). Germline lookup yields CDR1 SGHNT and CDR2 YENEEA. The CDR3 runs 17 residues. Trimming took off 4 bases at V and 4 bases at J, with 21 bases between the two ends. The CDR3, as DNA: TGTGCCAGCAGCTACGACTCGCACGGCAGGGGCGCAGATACGCAGTATTTT. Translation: CASSYDSHGRGADTQYF. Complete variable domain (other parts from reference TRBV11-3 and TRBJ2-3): EAGVVQSPRYKIIEKKQPVAFWCNPISGHNTLYWYLQNLGQGPELLIRYENEEAVDDSQLPKDRFSAERLKGVDSTLKIQPAELGDSAVYLCASSYDSHGRGADTQYFGPGTRLTVL.

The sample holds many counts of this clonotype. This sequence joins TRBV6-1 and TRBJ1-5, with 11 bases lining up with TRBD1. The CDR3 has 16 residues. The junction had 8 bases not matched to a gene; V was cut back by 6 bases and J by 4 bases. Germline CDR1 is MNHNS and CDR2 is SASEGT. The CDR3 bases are TGTGCCAGCAGAGGAACGGGACAGGGGGGAAATCAGCCCCAGCATTTT. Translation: CASRGTGQGGNQPQHF.

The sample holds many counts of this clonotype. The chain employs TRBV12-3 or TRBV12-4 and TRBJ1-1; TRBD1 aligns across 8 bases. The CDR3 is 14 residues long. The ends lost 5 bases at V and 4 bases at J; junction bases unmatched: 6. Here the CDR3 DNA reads TGTGCCAGCAGTCTACCTGGACAGGGCACTGAAGCTTTCTTT. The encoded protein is CASSLPGQGTEAFF.

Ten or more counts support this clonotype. CDR3 in amino acids: CASSENGWGVTYEQYF. The CDR3 DNA is TGTGCCAGCAGTGAAAACGGTTGGGGGGTCACCTACGAGCAGTACTTC. This sequence joins TRBV2 and TRBJ2-7; weak D call: TRBD2 (6 bases). Germline CDR1 reads SNHLY; CDR2 reads FYNNEI. V shed 2 bases and J shed 2 bases, with 16 bases lying between them. The CDR3 spans 16 residues.

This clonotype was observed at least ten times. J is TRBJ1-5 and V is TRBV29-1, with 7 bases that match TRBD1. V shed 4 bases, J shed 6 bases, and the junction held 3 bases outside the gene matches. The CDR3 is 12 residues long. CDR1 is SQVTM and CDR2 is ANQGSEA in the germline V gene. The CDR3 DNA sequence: TGCAGCGTTGGAGGGGGCGGTCAGCCCCAGCATTTT. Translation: CSVGGGGQPQHF.

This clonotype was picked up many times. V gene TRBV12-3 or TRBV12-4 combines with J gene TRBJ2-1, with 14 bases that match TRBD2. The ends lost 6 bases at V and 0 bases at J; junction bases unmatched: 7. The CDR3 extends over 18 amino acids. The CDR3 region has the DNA TGTGCCAGCAGCCCCGGGACTAGCGGGAGTGGCTCCTACAATGAGCAGTTCTTC. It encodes CASSPGTSGSGSYNEQFF.

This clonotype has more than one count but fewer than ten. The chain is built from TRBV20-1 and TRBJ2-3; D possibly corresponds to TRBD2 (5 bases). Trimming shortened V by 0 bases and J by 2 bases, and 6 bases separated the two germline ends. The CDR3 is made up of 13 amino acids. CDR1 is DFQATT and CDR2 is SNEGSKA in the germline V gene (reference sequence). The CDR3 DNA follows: TGCAGTGCTAGAGATGACTACACAGATACGCAGTATTTT. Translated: CSARDDYTDTQYF.

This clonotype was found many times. The CDR3 nucleotides are TGTGCCAGCACCCTTGGGCGGAACACTGAAGCTTTCTTT. Translated, it gives CASTLGRNTEAFF. The chain carries TRBV7-8 and TRBJ1-1; D gene unclear. From germline, CDR1 is SGHVS and CDR2 FQNEAQ. The CDR3 sequence is 13 residues long. The germline V and J ends were trimmed by 7 bases and 1 base, with 10 bases remaining between them.

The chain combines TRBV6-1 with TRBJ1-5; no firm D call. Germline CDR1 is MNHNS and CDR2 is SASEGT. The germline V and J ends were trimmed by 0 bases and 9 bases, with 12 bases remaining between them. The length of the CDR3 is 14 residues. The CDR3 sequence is CASSEAQGIRPQHF. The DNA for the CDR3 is TGTGCCAGCAGTGAAGCGCAAGGAATCAGGCCCCAGCATTTT.

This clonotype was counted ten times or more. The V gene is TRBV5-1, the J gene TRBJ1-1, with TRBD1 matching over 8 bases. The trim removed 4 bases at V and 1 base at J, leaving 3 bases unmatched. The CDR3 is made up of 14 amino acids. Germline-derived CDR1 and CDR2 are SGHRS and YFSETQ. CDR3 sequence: CASSHGTGNTEAFF. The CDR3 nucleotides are TGCGCCAGCAGCCATGGGACAGGGAACACTGAAGCTTTCTTT.

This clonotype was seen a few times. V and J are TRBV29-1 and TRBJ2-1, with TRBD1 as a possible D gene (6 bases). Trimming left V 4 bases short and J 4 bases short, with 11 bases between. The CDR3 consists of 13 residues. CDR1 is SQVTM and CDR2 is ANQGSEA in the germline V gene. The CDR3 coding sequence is TGCAGCGTTGGACAGGAGGCTTACAATGAGCAGTTCTTC. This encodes CSVGQEAYNEQFF.

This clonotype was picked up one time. CDR3: CASSQETENRTDTQYF. Written as DNA, the CDR3 is TGCGCCAGCAGCCAAGAAACAGAGAACCGCACAGATACGCAGTATTTT. The chain recombines TRBV4-3 with TRBJ2-3, with D hard to call. The CDR3 loop spans 16 amino acids. Trimming took 0 bases from V and 1 from J, leaving 11 bases between them. The germline V gene encodes CDR1 LGHNA and CDR2 YSLEER.

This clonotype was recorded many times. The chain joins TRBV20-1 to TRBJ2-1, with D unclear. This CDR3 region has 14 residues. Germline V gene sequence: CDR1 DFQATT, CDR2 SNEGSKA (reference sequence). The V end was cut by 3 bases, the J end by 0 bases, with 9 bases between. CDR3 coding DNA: TGCAGTGCTAGCCACTCTATCTCCTACAATGAGCAGTTCTTC. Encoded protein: CSASHSISYNEQFF.

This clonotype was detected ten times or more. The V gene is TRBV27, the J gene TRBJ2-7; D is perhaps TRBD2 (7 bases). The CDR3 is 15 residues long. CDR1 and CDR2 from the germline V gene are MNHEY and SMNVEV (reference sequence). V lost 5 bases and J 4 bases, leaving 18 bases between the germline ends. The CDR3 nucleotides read TGTGCCAGCAGTAGCTACGCGGGGGCTGGGTACGAGCAGTACGTC. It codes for CASSSYAGAGYEQYV.

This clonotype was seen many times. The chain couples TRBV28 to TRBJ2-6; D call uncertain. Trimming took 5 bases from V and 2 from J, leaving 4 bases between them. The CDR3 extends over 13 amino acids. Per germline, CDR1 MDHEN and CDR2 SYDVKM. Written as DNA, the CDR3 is TGTGCCAGCAGTCCTCCTGGGGCCAACGTCCTGACTTTC. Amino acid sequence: CASSPPGANVLTF.

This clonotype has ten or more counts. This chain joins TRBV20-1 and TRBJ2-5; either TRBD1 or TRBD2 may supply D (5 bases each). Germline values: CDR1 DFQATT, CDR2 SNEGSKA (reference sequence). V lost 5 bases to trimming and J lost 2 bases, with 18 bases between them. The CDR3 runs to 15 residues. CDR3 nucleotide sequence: TGCAGTGCTCACGTTCCGGGACCTCCACAAGAGACCCAGTACTTC. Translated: CSAHVPGPPQETQYF.

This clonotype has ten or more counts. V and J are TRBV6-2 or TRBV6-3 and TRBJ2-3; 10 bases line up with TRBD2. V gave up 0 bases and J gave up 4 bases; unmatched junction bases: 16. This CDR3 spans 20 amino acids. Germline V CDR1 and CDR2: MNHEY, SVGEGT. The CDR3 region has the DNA TGTGCCAGCAGTTACTCTGGTCGGGTTGTAGCGGGAGGATTCCCAGATACGCAGTATTTT. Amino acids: CASSYSGRVVAGGFPDTQYF.

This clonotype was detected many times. CDR3 region: CASSGTGTKSAPFF. DNA for the CDR3: TGTGCCAGCAGTGGGACCGGGACTAAATCGGCGCCGTTCTTC. This chain joins TRBV6-1 and TRBJ2-1, with 7 bases that match TRBD2. Germline V gene lookup returns CDR1 MNHNS and CDR2 SASEGT. With V trimmed by 4 bases and J by 15 bases, 15 bases remained unmatched. The CDR3 extends over 14 amino acids.

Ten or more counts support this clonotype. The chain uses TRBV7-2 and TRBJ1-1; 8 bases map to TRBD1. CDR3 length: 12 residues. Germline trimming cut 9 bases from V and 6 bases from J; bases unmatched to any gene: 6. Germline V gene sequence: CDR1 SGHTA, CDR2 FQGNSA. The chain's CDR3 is CARQGVGAEAFF. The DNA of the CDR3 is TGTGCCAGACAGGGGGTGGGCGCTGAAGCTTTCTTT.

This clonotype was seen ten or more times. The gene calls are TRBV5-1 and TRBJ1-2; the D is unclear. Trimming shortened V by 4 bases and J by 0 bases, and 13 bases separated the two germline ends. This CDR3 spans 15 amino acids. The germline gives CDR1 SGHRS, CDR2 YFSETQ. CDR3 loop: CASSPEDGTNYGYTF. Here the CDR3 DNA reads TGCGCCAGCAGCCCGGAGGACGGCACTAACTATGGCTACACCTTC.

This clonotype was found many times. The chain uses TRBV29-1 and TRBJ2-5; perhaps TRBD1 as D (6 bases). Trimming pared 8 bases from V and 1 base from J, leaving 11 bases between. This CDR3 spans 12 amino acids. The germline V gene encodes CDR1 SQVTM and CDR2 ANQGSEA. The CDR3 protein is CSIGQIQETQYF. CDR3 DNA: TGCAGCATTGGACAGATCCAAGAGACCCAGTACTTC.

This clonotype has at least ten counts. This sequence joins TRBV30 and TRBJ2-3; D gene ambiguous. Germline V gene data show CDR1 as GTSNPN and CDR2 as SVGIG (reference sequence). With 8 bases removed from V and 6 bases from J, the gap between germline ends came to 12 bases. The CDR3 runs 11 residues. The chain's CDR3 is CALHQLDTQYF. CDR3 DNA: TGTGCCCTACATCAGTTGGATACGCAGTATTTT.

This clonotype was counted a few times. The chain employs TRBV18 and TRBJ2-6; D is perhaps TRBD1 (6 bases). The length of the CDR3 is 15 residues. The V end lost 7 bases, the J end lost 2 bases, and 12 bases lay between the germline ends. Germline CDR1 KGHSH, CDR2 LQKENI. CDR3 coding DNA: TGTGCCAGCTACGGCTCAGGGGCTGGGGCCAACGTCCTGACTTTC. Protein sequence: CASYGSGAGANVLTF.

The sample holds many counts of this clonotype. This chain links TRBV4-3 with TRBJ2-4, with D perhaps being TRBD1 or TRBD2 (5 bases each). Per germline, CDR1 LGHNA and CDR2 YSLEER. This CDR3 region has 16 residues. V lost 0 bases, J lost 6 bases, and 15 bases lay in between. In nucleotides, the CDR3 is TGCGCCAGCAGCCAAGATCGGACTGGGACCATAAACATTCAGTACTTC. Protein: CASSQDRTGTINIQYF.

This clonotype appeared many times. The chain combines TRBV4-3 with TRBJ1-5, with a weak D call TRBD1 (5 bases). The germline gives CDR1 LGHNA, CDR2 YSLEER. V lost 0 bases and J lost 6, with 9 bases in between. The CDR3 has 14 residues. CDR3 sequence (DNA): TGCGCCAGCAGCCAAGACAGGGCGCCTCAGCCCCAGCATTTT. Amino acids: CASSQDRAPQPQHF.

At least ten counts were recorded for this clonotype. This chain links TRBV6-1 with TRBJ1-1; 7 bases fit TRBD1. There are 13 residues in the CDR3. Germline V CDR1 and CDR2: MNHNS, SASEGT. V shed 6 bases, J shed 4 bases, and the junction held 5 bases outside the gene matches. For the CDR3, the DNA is TGTGCCAGCAGACGGGACAGCTCCACTGAAGCTTTCTTT. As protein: CASRRDSSTEAFF.

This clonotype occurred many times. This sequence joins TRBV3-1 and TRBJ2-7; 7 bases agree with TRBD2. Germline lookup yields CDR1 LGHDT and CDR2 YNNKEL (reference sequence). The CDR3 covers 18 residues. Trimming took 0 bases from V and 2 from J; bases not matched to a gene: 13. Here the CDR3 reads CASSQDPTGSGPTYEQYF. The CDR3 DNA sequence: TGTGCCAGCAGCCAAGATCCCACTGGTAGCGGGCCTACCTACGAGCAGTACTTC.

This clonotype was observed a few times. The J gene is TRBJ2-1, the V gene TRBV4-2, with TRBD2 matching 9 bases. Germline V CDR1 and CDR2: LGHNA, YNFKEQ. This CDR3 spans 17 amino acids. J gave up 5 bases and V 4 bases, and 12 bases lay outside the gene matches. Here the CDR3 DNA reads TGTGCCAGCAGCCGCGGACTGGCTAGCGGGACCGACAATGAGCAGTTCTTC. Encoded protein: CASSRGLASGTDNEQFF.

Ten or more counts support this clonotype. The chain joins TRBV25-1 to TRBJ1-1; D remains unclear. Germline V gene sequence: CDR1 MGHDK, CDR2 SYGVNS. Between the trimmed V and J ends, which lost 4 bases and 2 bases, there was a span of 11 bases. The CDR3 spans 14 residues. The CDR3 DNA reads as TGTGCCAGCAGTGGAGGGCCCGAAAACACTGAAGCTTTCTTT. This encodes CASSGGPENTEAFF.

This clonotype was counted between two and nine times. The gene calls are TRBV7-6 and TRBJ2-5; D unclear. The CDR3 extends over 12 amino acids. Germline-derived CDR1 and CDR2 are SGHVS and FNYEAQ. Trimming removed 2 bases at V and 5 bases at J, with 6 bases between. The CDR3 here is CASSLRSETQYF. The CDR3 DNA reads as TGTGCCAGCAGCTTAAGGTCCGAGACCCAGTACTTC.